This T cell receptor beta chain was identified during a study of OX40 agonist ivuxolimab in advanced cancers. On the study more broadly: Patients were dosed with the agonistic anti-OX40 (CD134) antibody ivuxolimab. The patients received ivuxolimab by intravenous route every 2 weeks at 0.01 to 10 mg/kg. With a range of roughly 23 to 90, age averaged 60 years, and about 82% were male.

Broader study findings: It was not determined which antigens were specifically recognized by the peripheral T cells that had undergone clonal expansion.

Remarks on this clone: What it recognizes is unknown.

Trimming removed 3 bases from V and 0 bases from J, with 4 bases in between. This CDR3 is built from 13 residues. The germline V gene encodes CDR1 SGHAT and CDR2 FQDESV (reference sequence). Profiling relied on immunoSEQ multiplex PCR, and the TCRdb table lists in-frame clones only, not all of them. The sample carries 95,000 to 150,000 clones, 75% to 90% recorded once. The sequence came from an adult with an advanced solid tumor such as melanoma, head and neck, liver or kidney cancer. The starting material was CD4+ or CD8+ T cells sorted from blood, obtained in a trial of the OX40 agonist ivuxolimab. The chain links TRBV11-1 to TRBJ2-3, with unresolved D. This CDR3 reads CASSLDSTDTQYF. CDR3 bases: TGTGCCAGCAGCTTGGACAGCACAGATACGCAGTATTTT.